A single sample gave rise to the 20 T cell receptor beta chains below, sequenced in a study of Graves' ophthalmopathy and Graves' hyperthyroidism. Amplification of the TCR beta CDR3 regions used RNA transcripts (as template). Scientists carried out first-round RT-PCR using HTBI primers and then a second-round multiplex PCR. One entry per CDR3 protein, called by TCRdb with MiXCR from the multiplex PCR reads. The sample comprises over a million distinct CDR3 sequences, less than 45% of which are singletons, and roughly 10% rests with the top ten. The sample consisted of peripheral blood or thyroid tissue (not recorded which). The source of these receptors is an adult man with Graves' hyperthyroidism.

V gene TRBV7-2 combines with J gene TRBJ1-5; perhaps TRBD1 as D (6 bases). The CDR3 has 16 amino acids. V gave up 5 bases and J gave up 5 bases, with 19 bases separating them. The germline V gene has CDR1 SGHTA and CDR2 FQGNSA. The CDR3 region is CASSLQAGALYQPQHF. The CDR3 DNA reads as TGTGCCAGCAGCCTACAGGCAGGGGCCCTTTATCAGCCCCAGCATTTT.

CDR3 in DNA: TGTGCCAGCAGTGTACTGGGTCAAGAAGCTTTCTTT. It translates to CASSVLGQEAFF. The rearrangement joins TRBV2 to TRBJ1-1, with D uncertain. The ends were cut back, 4 bases at V and 8 bases at J, with 11 bases in the middle. CDR1 is SNHLY, CDR2 FYNNEI, per germline. This CDR3 comprises 12 residues. Drawing the rest from reference TRBV2 and TRBJ1-1, the complete variable domain is EPEVTQTPSHQVTQMGQEVILRCVPISNHLYFYWYRQILGQKVEFLVSFYNNEISEKSEIFDDQFSVERPDGSNFTLKIRSTKLEDSAMYFCASSVLGQEAFFGQGTRLTVV.

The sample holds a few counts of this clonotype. CDR3 residues: CASRVQNSRNQPQHF. The DNA for the CDR3 is TGTGCCAGCAGGGTCCAAAACAGTCGCAATCAGCCCCAGCATTTT. The J gene is TRBJ1-5, the V gene TRBV6-1; no definite D call. This CDR3 is built from 15 residues. Trimming took off 6 bases at V and 2 bases at J, with 14 bases between the two ends. Germline V gene lookup returns CDR1 MNHNS and CDR2 SASEGT.

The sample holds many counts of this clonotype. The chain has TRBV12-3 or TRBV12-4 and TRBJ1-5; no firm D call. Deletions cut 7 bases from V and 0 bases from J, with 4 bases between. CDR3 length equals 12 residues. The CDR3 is CASTGSNQPQHF. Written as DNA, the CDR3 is TGTGCCAGCACCGGTAGCAATCAGCCCCAGCATTTT.

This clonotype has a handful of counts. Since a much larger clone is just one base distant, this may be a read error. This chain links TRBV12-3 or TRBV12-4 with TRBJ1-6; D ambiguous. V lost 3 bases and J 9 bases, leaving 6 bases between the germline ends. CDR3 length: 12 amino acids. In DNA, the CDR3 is TGTGCCAGCAGTTTTTACGGTTCACCCCTCCACTTT. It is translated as CASSFYGSPLHF.

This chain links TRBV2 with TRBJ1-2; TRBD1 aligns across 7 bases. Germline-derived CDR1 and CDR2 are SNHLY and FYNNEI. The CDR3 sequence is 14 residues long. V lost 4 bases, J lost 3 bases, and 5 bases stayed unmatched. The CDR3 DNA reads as TGTGCCAGCAGTGTGGGACAGCTCCACTATGGCTACACCTTC. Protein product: CASSVGQLHYGYTF.

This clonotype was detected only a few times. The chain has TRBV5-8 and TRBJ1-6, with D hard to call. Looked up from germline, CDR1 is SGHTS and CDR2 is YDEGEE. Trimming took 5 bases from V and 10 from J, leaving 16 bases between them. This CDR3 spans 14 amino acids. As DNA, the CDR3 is TGTGCCAGCAGTTATAGGACTTTAGGATCACCCCTCCACTTT. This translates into CASSYRTLGSPLHF.

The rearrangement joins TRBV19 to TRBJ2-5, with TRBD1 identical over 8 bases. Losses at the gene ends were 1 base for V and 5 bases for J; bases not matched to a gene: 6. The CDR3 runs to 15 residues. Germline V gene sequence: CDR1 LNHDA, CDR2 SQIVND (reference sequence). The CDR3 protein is CASSIGQGLGETQYF. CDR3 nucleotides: TGTGCCAGTAGTATAGGACAGGGGTTAGGGGAGACCCAGTACTTC.

The DNA for the CDR3 is TGTGCCAGCAGTCTCGGGACAGATCGTGAAAAACTGTTTTTT. Residues: CASSLGTDREKLFF. The V and J genes are TRBV2 and TRBJ1-4; TRBD1 agrees at 7 bases. Unmatched junction bases numbered 7, after V lost 5 bases and J lost 7 bases. This CDR3 region has 14 residues. CDR1 and CDR2 from the germline V gene are SNHLY and FYNNEI. Full variable domain (missing parts from reference TRBV2 and TRBJ1-4): EPEVTQTPSHQVTQMGQEVILRCVPISNHLYFYWYRQILGQKVEFLVSFYNNEISEKSEIFDDQFSVERPDGSNFTLKIRSTKLEDSAMYFCASSLGTDREKLFFGSGTQLSVL.

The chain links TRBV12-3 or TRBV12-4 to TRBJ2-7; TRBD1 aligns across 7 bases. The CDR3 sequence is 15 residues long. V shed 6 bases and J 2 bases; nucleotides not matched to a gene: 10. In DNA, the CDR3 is TGTGCCAGCAGGTACAGGGGTTTAAGCCCCTACGAGCAGTACTTC. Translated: CASRYRGLSPYEQYF.

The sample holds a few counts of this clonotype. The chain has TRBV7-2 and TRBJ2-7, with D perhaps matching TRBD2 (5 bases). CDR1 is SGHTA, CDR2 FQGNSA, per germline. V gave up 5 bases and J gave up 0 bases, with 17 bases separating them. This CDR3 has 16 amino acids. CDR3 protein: CASSPRRGGTSYEQYF. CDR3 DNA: TGTGCCAGCAGCCCCCGCCGTGGAGGAACCTCCTACGAGCAGTACTTC. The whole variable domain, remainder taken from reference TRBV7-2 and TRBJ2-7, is GAGVSQSPSNKVTEKGKDVELRCDPISGHTALYWYRQSLGQGLEFLIYFQGNSAPDKSGLPSDRFSAERTGGSVSTLTIQRTQQEDSAVYLCASSPRRGGTSYEQYFGPGTRLTVT.

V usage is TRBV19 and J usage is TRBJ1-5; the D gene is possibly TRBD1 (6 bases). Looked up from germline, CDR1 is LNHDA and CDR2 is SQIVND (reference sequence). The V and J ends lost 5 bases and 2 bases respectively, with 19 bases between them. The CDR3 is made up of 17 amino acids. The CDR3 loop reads CASSARGQEGRNQPQHF. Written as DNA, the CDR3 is TGTGCCAGTAGTGCCAGGGGTCAGGAAGGTCGCAATCAGCCCCAGCATTTT.

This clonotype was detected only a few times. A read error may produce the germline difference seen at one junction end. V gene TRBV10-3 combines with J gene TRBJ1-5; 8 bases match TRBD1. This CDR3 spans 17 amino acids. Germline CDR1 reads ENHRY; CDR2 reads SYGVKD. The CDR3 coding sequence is TGTGCCAGCAGTTACTACAGGGGGATCGGGGACAATCAGCCCCAGCATTTT. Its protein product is CASSYYRGIGDNQPQHF.

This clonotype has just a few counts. The DNA for the CDR3 is TGTGCCAGCAGTTTAGGGGACAGGCATAGCAATCAGCCCCAGCATTTT. This encodes CASSLGDRHSNQPQHF. The chain couples TRBV12-3 or TRBV12-4 to TRBJ1-5; 8 bases match TRBD1. This CDR3 spans 16 amino acids. The V gene end was trimmed by 1 base and the J gene end by 0 bases; junction bases not matched to a gene: 2.

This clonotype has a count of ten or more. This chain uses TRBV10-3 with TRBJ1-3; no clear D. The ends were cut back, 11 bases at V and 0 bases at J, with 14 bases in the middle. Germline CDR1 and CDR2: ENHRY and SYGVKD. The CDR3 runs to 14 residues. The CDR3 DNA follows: TGTGCCTCCACACCTGGGTCCTCTGGAAACACCATATATTTT. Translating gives CASTPGSSGNTIYF.

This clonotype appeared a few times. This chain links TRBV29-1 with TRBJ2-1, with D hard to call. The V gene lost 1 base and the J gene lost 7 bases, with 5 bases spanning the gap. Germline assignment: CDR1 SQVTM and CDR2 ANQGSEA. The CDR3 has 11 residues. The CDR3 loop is CSVEALNEQFF. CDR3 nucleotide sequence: TGCAGCGTTGAAGCCTTGAATGAGCAGTTCTTC.

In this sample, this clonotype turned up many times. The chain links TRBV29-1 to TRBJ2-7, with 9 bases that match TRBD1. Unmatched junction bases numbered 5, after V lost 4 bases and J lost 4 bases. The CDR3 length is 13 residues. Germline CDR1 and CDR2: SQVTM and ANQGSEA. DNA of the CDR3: TGCAGCGTTGTGGGACAGGGAGGATACGAGCAGTACTTC. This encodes CSVVGQGGYEQYF.

The DNA for the CDR3 is TGCAGCAGTCCTCGGCAGGGGGCGCCTGGAAACACCATATATTTT. It translates to CSSPRQGAPGNTIYF. The V call is TRBV29-1, the J call TRBJ1-3, with 8 nucleotides matching TRBD1. CDR1 and CDR2 from the germline V gene are SQVTM and ANQGSEA. The CDR3 extends over 15 amino acids. The trim removed 8 bases at V and 2 bases at J, leaving 11 bases unmatched. Full variable domain (missing parts from reference TRBV29-1 and TRBJ1-3): SAVISQKPSRDICQRGTSLTIQCQVDSQVTMMFWYRQQPGQSLTLIATANQGSEATYESGFVIDKFPISRPNLTFSTLTVSNMSPEDSSIYLCSSPRQGAPGNTIYFGEGSWLTVV.

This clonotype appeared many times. The CDR3 DNA reads TGTGCCAGCAAGGGACAGGGGGCCCACACTGAAGCTTTCTTT. It codes for CASKGQGAHTEAFF. The chain is built from TRBV2 and TRBJ1-1, with 12 bases lining up with TRBD1. Germline-derived CDR1 and CDR2 are SNHLY and FYNNEI. V was clipped by 7 bases and J by 3 bases; unmatched bases: 3. The length of the CDR3 is 14 residues. Full variable domain (outside the CDR3, taken from reference TRBV2 and TRBJ1-1): EPEVTQTPSHQVTQMGQEVILRCVPISNHLYFYWYRQILGQKVEFLVSFYNNEISEKSEIFDDQFSVERPDGSNFTLKIRSTKLEDSAMYFCASKGQGAHTEAFFGQGTRLTVV.

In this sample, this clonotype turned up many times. This CDR3 reads CASSRTSGGVYEQYF. CDR3 sequence (DNA): TGCGCCAGCAGCCGGACTAGCGGGGGAGTCTACGAGCAGTACTTC. This chain links TRBV10-2 with TRBJ2-7, with TRBD2 matching 13 bases. V lost 6 bases and J lost 3; bases outside the gene matches: 5. CDR3 length equals 15 residues. CDR1 and CDR2 (germline): WSHSY, SAAADI.